One sample yielded the 30 T cell receptor beta chains listed below, sequenced in a study of CXCR3-negative and CXCR3-positive naive CD8 T cells. UMI-tagged TRB cDNA libraries were built via 5' RACE. One entry per CDR3 protein, without DNA, is what TCRdb gives after re-calling the 5' RACE reads. Its listing shows some 130,000 distinct CDR3 sequences. The sample comprised naive CXCR3- CD8+ T cells from blood. Subset defined: CD45RO-CCR7+CD27+CD95- naive CD8+ T cells lacking CXCR3 (TNR3-). These receptors were taken from a human donor in good health. Some clones in this sample may be carry-over from other donors' samples.

The V call is TRBV7-9, the J call TRBJ1-2; TCRdb calls TRBD1, which cannot be checked without DNA. Germline V lookup: CDR1 SEHNR, CDR2 FQNEAQ (reference sequence). The CDR3 totals 13 residues. The CDR3 here is CASSSQGENGYTF.

The chain employs TRBV7-9 and TRBJ2-3; TCRdb's D gene call, TRBD1, goes unchecked for lack of DNA. The CDR3 contains 15 residues. Germline assignment: CDR1 SEHNR and CDR2 FQNEAQ (reference sequence). The CDR3 spells CASSSTGGVIDTQYF.

The chain joins TRBV2 to TRBJ2-1; TCRdb lists TRBD1, though no DNA is available to test this call. The germline V gene encodes CDR1 SNHLY and CDR2 FYNNEI. The CDR3 loop spans 16 amino acids. The CDR3: CASVARGASSYNEQFF.

The V gene is TRBV29-1, the J gene TRBJ2-7; absent DNA, TCRdb's TRBD1 call cannot be checked. Germline lookup yields CDR1 SQVTM and CDR2 ANQGSEA. The CDR3 has 14 amino acids. The CDR3 loop is CSVEGDASSYEQYF.

The rearrangement uses TRBV2 and TRBJ2-1. The germline V gene has CDR1 SNHLY and CDR2 FYNNEI. This CDR3 is built from 12 residues. The CDR3 region is CASRVAEATQFF.

The chain combines TRBV28 with TRBJ2-7; TCRdb's D call of TRBD2 is untestable without DNA. The germline V gene encodes CDR1 MDHEN and CDR2 SYDVKM. This CDR3 comprises 11 residues. This CDR3 is CAFGPSYEQYF.

The CDR3 region is CASSQDLRQANEQFF. The chain links TRBV4-3 to TRBJ2-1; the TCRdb D gene call, TRBD1, has no DNA to confirm it. Germline V gene sequence: CDR1 LGHNA, CDR2 YSLEER. The CDR3 runs 15 residues.

The V and J genes are TRBV7-9 and TRBJ2-7; TCRdb outputs TRBD2, but without DNA this stays unchecked. Germline V gene sequence: CDR1 SEHNR, CDR2 FQNEAQ (reference sequence). This CDR3 is 15 amino acids long. This chain's CDR3 is CASSLPPAEGYEQYF. Combining the CDR3 with reference TRBV7-9 and TRBJ2-7 gives the whole variable domain DTGVSQNPRHKITKRGQNVTFRCDPISEHNRLYWYRQTLGQGPEFLTYFQNEAQLEKSRLLSDRFSAERPKGSFSTLEIQRTEQGDSAMYLCASSLPPAEGYEQYFGPGTRLTVT.

V is TRBV29-1 and J is TRBJ2-7; the D call of TRBD2 rests on TCRdb alone, since no DNA is present to check it. The CDR3 extends over 13 amino acids. The germline CDR1 and CDR2 sequences are SQVTM and ANQGSEA. Here the CDR3 reads CSAGEGIGYEQYF.

The genes are TRBV4-1 and TRBJ2-7; TCRdb's D call of TRBD1 is untestable without DNA. The V gene's germline CDR1 is MGHRA and CDR2 YSYEKL. The CDR3 spans 14 residues. CDR3 loop: CASSPRDTSYEQYF.

The V and J genes are TRBV15 and TRBJ2-2. CDR3 size: 14 residues. CDR1 and CDR2 (germline): LNHNV, YYDKDF (reference sequence). The CDR3 protein is CATSRGGNTGELFF.

The chain links TRBV4-1 to TRBJ1-5; with no DNA, the TCRdb D assignment of TRBD1 cannot be verified. The CDR3 has 16 amino acids. The germline gives CDR1 MGHRA, CDR2 YSYEKL. CDR3 sequence: CASSQDPGTGYQPQHF.

The CDR3: CASSLGTGRGDEQFF. The chain employs TRBV27 and TRBJ2-1; TCRdb's D gene call, TRBD1, goes unchecked for lack of DNA. There are 15 residues in the CDR3. Germline V gene lookup returns CDR1 MNHEY and CDR2 SMNVEV (reference sequence).

The V and J genes are TRBV27 and TRBJ2-2; checking the TCRdb D call of TRBD1 is not possible without DNA. CDR3 length: 15 amino acids. CDR1 MNHEY and CDR2 SMNVEV come from the germline V gene (reference sequence). CDR3 loop: CASRGQGAFTGELFF.

V usage is TRBV20-1 and J usage is TRBJ2-7; TCRdb's assignment of TRBD2 cannot be checked, as there is no DNA. The CDR3 has 13 residues. Germline V gives CDR1 DFQATT, CDR2 SNEGSKA (reference sequence). The CDR3 protein is CSVASGENYEQYF.

This chain uses TRBV7-3 with TRBJ1-2; TCRdb designates TRBD1, a call that cannot be tested without DNA. The germline V gene encodes CDR1 SGHTA and CDR2 FQGTGA. The CDR3 is 14 residues long. Here the CDR3 reads CASSPGVAGLGYTF.

This chain links TRBV13 with TRBJ2-3; TCRdb's assignment of TRBD1 cannot be checked, as there is no DNA. Germline loops: CDR1 PRHDT, CDR2 FYEKMQ (reference sequence). This CDR3 is built from 16 residues. CDR3: CASSLRTGYATDTQYF.

This chain joins TRBV2 and TRBJ2-5; as DNA is missing, the TRBD2 call by TCRdb cannot be tested. Germline values: CDR1 SNHLY, CDR2 FYNNEI. The CDR3 runs 14 residues. The CDR3 sequence is CASGSTNAQETQYF.

The chain has TRBV6-5 and TRBJ2-2. Germline V lookup: CDR1 MNHEY, CDR2 SVGAGI. This CDR3 has 16 residues. CDR3 region: CASSAEQDDDTGELFF.

V usage is TRBV28 and J usage is TRBJ2-1; TCRdb names TRBD2, which stays unverified in the absence of DNA. Germline V gene sequence: CDR1 MDHEN, CDR2 SYDVKM. This CDR3 is built from 17 residues. CDR3 amino acids: CASSLQGPGTSGTAQFF.

The chain combines TRBV29-1 with TRBJ2-1. The CDR3 sequence is 11 residues long. CDR1 is SQVTM, CDR2 ANQGSEA, per germline. The CDR3 is CSVPLINEQFF.

The chain links TRBV7-9 to TRBJ2-7; TCRdb selects TRBD1, and the lack of DNA leaves this call unchecked. This CDR3 has 20 amino acids. Per germline, CDR1 SEHNR and CDR2 FQNEAQ (reference sequence). The CDR3 loop is CASSPKRRGIDRGASYEQYF.

This chain links TRBV7-2 with TRBJ2-5; TCRdb proposes TRBD1, but this gene call is untestable without DNA. Germline V gene lookup returns CDR1 SGHTA and CDR2 FQGNSA. The length of the CDR3 is 16 residues. CDR3 loop: CASSYVRPSWVETQYF.

The CDR3 loop reads CSVVSYNEQFF. The J gene is TRBJ2-1, the V gene TRBV29-1. The CDR3 consists of 11 residues. The germline CDR1 and CDR2 sequences are SQVTM and ANQGSEA.

The gene calls are TRBV27 and TRBJ2-5; the D gene TCRdb calls, TRBD2, cannot be checked with no DNA. The germline V gene has CDR1 MNHEY and CDR2 SMNVEV (reference sequence). This CDR3 is 14 amino acids long. The CDR3 region is CASSKGLPEETQYF.

The gene calls are TRBV7-9 and TRBJ2-3; TCRdb outputs TRBD1, but without DNA this stays unchecked. Germline lookup yields CDR1 SEHNR and CDR2 FQNEAQ (reference sequence). This CDR3 region has 13 residues. The CDR3 loop reads CASSPGGLDTQYF. Using reference TRBV7-9 and TRBJ2-3 for the parts outside the CDR3, the full variable domain is DTGVSQNPRHKITKRGQNVTFRCDPISEHNRLYWYRQTLGQGPEFLTYFQNEAQLEKSRLLSDRFSAERPKGSFSTLEIQRTEQGDSAMYLCASSPGGLDTQYFGPGTRLTVL.

The chain has TRBV4-3 and TRBJ2-7; TCRdb picks TRBD1, but there is no DNA to check that call. This CDR3 has 16 amino acids. Germline V gene lookup returns CDR1 LGHNA and CDR2 YSLEER. Here the CDR3 reads CASSQDRPGRYYEQYF.

The rearrangement uses TRBV4-2 and TRBJ2-7; checking the TCRdb D call of TRBD1 is not possible without DNA. Germline CDR1 is LGHNA and CDR2 is YNFKEQ. The CDR3 has 15 residues. The CDR3 is CASSQDGDRSYEQYF.

The chain recombines TRBV6-2 or TRBV6-3 with TRBJ2-7; TCRdb proposes TRBD1, but this gene call is untestable without DNA. Germline assignment: CDR1 MNHEY and CDR2 SVGEGT. The CDR3 is 15 residues long. CDR3 in amino acids: CASSTRQGPSYEQYF.

The chain uses TRBV28 and TRBJ2-7; there is no DNA to check the TCRdb D call of TRBD1. In germline, CDR1 is MDHEN, CDR2 SYDVKM. This CDR3 is 11 amino acids long. The CDR3 is CASTTGVGQYF.